Here is one T cell receptor (beta chain) with its context. Its antigen is unidentified. The data belong to a study of shared clonotypes between healthy human individuals. Study-wide results and limits: Rarefaction showed that sequencing of sorted subsets was incomplete (despite large depth). Richness estimates generally favored naive over memory subsets. Only blood was sampled; tissue repertoires likely differ.

Profiling relied on immunoSEQ multiplex PCR, and the TCRdb table lists in-frame clones only, not all of them. The sample contains under 300,000 clones, about 65% of which appear only once. Trimming removed 3 bases at V and 4 bases at J, with 24 bases between. The germline CDR1 and CDR2 sequences are SGDLS and YYNGEE. The CDR3 runs to 18 residues. Investigators divided CD4+ cells into CD45RA+ naive and CD45RA-negative memory subsets. The sequencing input was memory CD4+ T cells sorted from blood. Subset specified: CD45RA-negative fraction. V and J are TRBV9 and TRBJ2-3; the D gene could be TRBD1 or TRBD2 (5 bases each). The sequence came from a man aged 30 to 45 in good health. The CDR3 nucleotides read TGTGCCAGCAGCGCACAACCTCCAGGGCCGGGATACGCAGATACGCAGTATTTT. This translates into CASSAQPPGPGYADTQYF.